The 5 T cell receptor beta chains reported below all come from one sample, sequenced in a study of T cell repertoires in cytomegalovirus infection. In TCRdb, the reads were re-called with MiXCR into one record per CDR3 protein. The table shows hundreds of thousands of distinct CDR3 sequences, with roughly 6.5% occurring only once. Sample: PBMCs. The receptors shown here come from a human donor in good health (CMV status not recorded). Some clones in this sample may be carry-over from other donors' samples.

This clonotype came up many times. The genes are TRBV29-1 and TRBJ2-7, with 8 bases matching TRBD1. The CDR3 is 13 amino acids. In germline, CDR1 is SQVTM, CDR2 ANQGSEA. V lost 4 bases to trimming and J lost 3 bases; unmatched junction nucleotides: 5. The CDR3 is CSVGTGLNYEQYF. The CDR3 bases are TGCAGCGTTGGGACAGGGTTAAACTACGAGCAGTACTTC.

This sequence joins TRBV5-5 and TRBJ1-1; D call uncertain. There are 14 residues in the CDR3. CDR1 is SGHKS and CDR2 is YYEKEE in the germline V gene (reference sequence). Trimming took off 2 bases at V and 0 bases at J, with 8 bases between the two ends. The CDR3 nucleotides are TGTGCCAGCAGCTTAGCAATGATGAACACTGAAGCTTTCTTT. Its protein is CASSLAMMNTEAFF. The complete variable domain, with remaining parts taken from reference TRBV5-5 and TRBJ1-1, reads DAGVTQSPTHLIKTRGQQVTLRCSPISGHKSVSWYQQVLGQGPQFIFQYYEKEERGRGNFPDRFSARQFPNYSSELNVNALLLGDSALYLCASSLAMMNTEAFFGQGTRLTVV.

This clonotype was counted ten times or more. V and J are TRBV7-2 and TRBJ2-3, with 8 nucleotides matching TRBD1. Germline V gives CDR1 SGHTA, CDR2 FQGNSA. Trimming took 5 bases from V and 5 from J; bases not matched to a gene: 9. The CDR3 runs to 15 residues. The CDR3 region is CASSVRQGQLDTQYF. The CDR3 coding sequence is TGTGCCAGCAGCGTAAGACAGGGGCAGCTAGATACGCAGTATTTT.

This clonotype was seen repeatedly, ten times or more. This chain uses TRBV18 with TRBJ1-1; D perhaps matches TRBD1 (5 bases). The V end was cut by 4 bases, the J end by 3 bases, with 6 bases between. Germline V gene sequence: CDR1 KGHSH, CDR2 LQKENI. This CDR3 has 12 amino acids. The CDR3 nucleotides are TGTGCCAGCTCACAGGGGTACACTGAAGCTTTCTTT. Translation gives CASSQGYTEAFF.

This clonotype was detected many times. The gene calls are TRBV7-2 and TRBJ2-7; the D gene could be TRBD1 or TRBD2 (5 bases each). V was cut by 2 bases and J by 4 bases, with 12 bases left in between. The CDR3 is 14 amino acids. Germline loops: CDR1 SGHTA, CDR2 FQGNSA. The DNA of the CDR3 is TGTGCCAGCAGCTTATCGCAGGGACCATACGAGCAGTACTTC. This codes for CASSLSQGPYEQYF.